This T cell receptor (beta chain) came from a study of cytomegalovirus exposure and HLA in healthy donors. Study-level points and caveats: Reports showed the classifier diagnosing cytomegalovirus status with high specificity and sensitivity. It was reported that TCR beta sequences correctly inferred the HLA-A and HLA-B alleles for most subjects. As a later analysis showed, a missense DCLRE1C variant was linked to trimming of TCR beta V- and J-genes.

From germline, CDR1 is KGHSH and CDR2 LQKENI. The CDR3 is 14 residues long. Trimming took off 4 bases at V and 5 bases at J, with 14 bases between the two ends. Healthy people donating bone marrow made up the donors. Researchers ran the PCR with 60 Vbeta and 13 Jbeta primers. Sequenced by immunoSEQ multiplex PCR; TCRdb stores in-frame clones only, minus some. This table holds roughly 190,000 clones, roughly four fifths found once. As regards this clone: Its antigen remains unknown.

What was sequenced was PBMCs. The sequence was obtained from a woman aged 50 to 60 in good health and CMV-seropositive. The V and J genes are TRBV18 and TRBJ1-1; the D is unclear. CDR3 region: CASSRLGPETEAFF. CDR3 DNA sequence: TGTGCCAGCTCACGGTTGGGCCCCGAGACTGAAGCTTTCTTT.